A selection of T cell receptor beta chains follows, all from one sample in a study of response to subunit inactivated influenza vaccine. Each CDR3 protein is one row after TCRdb ran MiXCR on the RT-PCR reads. The sample holds fewer than 700,000 distinct CDR3 sequences, approximately 13% seen once. The sequenced sample was PBMCs from blood, obtained roughly 6 weeks after vaccination. These receptors all come from a man aged 50 to 59 who received an inactivated influenza vaccine. The CDR3 runs from the conserved cysteine through the conserved F or W. A D gene is named only where the DNA matches it firmly. Clone size is not always given. Where it is, it says once, few, many or a class for expanded clones.

D	V	size	J	CDR3	DNA
NA	TRBV12-3/TRBV12-4	many	TRBJ1-1	CASSLEPGMAEAFF	TGTGCCAGCAGTTTAGAGCCCGGGATGGCTGAAGCTTTCTTT
NA	TRBV6-5	few	TRBJ2-2	CASSYGRRGAGPEGELFF	TGTGCCAGCAGTTATGGTCGCAGGGGCGCTGGACCGGAGGGGGAGCTGTTTTTT
NA	TRBV4-1	few	TRBJ1-5	CASSQAGGRGNQPQHF	TGCGCCAGCAGCCAAGCGGGGGGGCGCGGCAATCAGCCCCAGCATTTT
TRBD1	TRBV29-1	few	TRBJ2-2	CSVEHITGGGTGELFF	TGCAGCGTTGAACACATCACAGGGGGCGGCACCGGGGAGCTGTTTTTT
TRBD2	TRBV20-1	few	TRBJ2-2	CSARDLREARTGELFF	TGCAGTGCTAGAGATTTGCGGGAGGCTCGTACCGGGGAGCTGTTTTTT
NA	TRBV3-1	NA	TRBJ2-2	CASSFTGTSSGELFF	TGTGCCAGCAGCTTTACCGGGACATCTTCCGGGGAGCTGTTTTTT
TRBD2	TRBV29-1	few	TRBJ2-2	CSVEEGLAGTGELFF	TGCAGCGTTGAGGAGGGACTAGCGGGGACCGGGGAGCTGTTTTTT
NA	TRBV6-2/TRBV6-3	NA	TRBJ2-7	CASSYVRDLIYEQYF	TGTGCCAGCAGTTATGTCCGGGACCTAATCTACGAGCAGTACTTC
NA	TRBV5-1	NA	TRBJ1-2	CASSLGHGANYGYTF	TGCGCCAGCAGCCTGGGACATGGAGCTAACTATGGCTACACCTTC
NA	TRBV20-1	few	TRBJ1-1	CSASKGRGTEAFF	TGCAGTGCTAGTAAGGGGCGCGGCACTGAAGCTTTCTTT
TRBD1	TRBV10-3	NA	TRBJ2-5	CAISWTGEQETQYF	TGTGCCATCAGTTGGACAGGGGAACAAGAGACCCAGTACTTC
NA	TRBV27	once	TRBJ1-4	CASSFLGTDNEKLFF	TGTGCCAGCAGTTTCCTCGGGACGGATAATGAAAAACTGTTTTTT
TRBD2	TRBV20-1	NA	TRBJ2-7	CSANSGTSLSYEQYF	TGCAGTGCAAACTCCGGGACTAGCCTCTCCTACGAGCAGTACTTC
NA	TRBV12-3/TRBV12-4	few	TRBJ2-7	CASSLLHTTPTYEQYF	TGTGCCAGCAGTTTGCTCCACACCACTCCTACCTACGAGCAGTACTTC
NA	TRBV27	few	TRBJ2-7	CASSFHSLSYEQYF	TGTGCCAGCAGTTTTCACAGCCTCTCCTACGAGCAGTACTTC
TRBD2	TRBV27	few	TRBJ2-1	CASSRLAGLGEEQFF	TGTGCCAGCAGTAGACTAGCGGGATTGGGAGAGGAGCAGTTCTTC
NA	TRBV6-5	many	TRBJ2-1	CASSYSSDNEQFF	TGTGCCAGCAGCTACAGCTCGGACAATGAGCAGTTCTTC
NA	TRBV6-1	few	TRBJ2-7	CASQDNYRAPKQYF	TGTGCCAGCCAAGATAACTACAGGGCTCCCAAGCAGTACTTC
NA	TRBV7-2	NA	TRBJ1-1	CASSATGFGNTEAFF	TGTGCCAGCAGCGCAACAGGGTTTGGGAACACTGAAGCTTTCTTT
TRBD2	TRBV6-1	few	TRBJ2-1	CASSKGTSGRAYNEQFF	TGTGCCAGCAGCAAAGGGACTAGCGGGAGGGCCTACAATGAGCAGTTCTTC
NA	TRBV10-3	many	TRBJ2-1	CAISESPSVVGQFF	TGTGCCATCAGTGAGTCTCCCAGCGTAGTAGGGCAGTTCTTC
TRBD2	TRBV19	NA	TRBJ2-3	CASSIDLSGRTDTQYF	TGTGCCAGTAGTATAGACTTGAGCGGGAGAACAGATACGCAGTATTTT
NA	TRBV29-1	NA	TRBJ2-3	CSVPKGPGRGDTQYF	TGCAGCGTCCCCAAAGGACCGGGGCGGGGAGATACGCAGTATTTT
TRBD2	TRBV3-1	NA	TRBJ2-3	CASSHLSGGPTDTQYF	TGTGCCAGCAGCCATTTGAGCGGGGGGCCCACAGATACGCAGTATTTT
TRBD1	TRBV18	few	TRBJ1-2	CASSTGQGALTNGYTF	TGTGCCAGCTCGACGGGACAGGGGGCCCTAACGAATGGCTACACCTTC
NA	TRBV20-1	few	TRBJ2-4	CSATGTADLLLNIQYF	TGCAGTGCTACCGGGACGGCAGACCTCCTTCTAAACATTCAGTACTTC
TRBD1	TRBV20-1	NA	TRBJ1-1	CSARETYRGNTEAFF	TGCAGTGCTAGGGAGACTTACAGGGGGAACACTGAAGCTTTCTTT
TRBD2	TRBV7-2	many	TRBJ2-1	CASSFGTSGIKQFF	TGTGCCAGCAGCTTCGGGACTAGCGGGATCAAGCAGTTCTTC
TRBD1	TRBV4-3	NA	TRBJ2-7	CASSQEGTGGYEQYF	TGCGCCAGCAGCCAAGAGGGGACAGGGGGCTACGAGCAGTACTTC
NA	TRBV28	few	TRBJ2-3	CASSFLFLEITDTQYF	TGTGCCAGCAGTTTTTTGTTTCTGGAAATCACAGATACGCAGTATTTT
TRBD2	TRBV6-4	once	TRBJ2-5	CAGGAQYF	TGTGCCGGGGGGGCCCAGTACTTC
NA	TRBV6-5	few	TRBJ1-6	CASSYSYNSYNSPLHF	TGTGCCAGCAGTTACTCGTATAACTCCTATAATTCACCCCTCCACTTT
TRBD1	TRBV11-3	NA	TRBJ2-1	CASSRDRGSTYNEQFF	TGTGCCAGCAGCCGGGACAGGGGGAGTACCTACAATGAGCAGTTCTTC
NA	TRBV4-3	few	TRBJ2-2	CASRKGSGELFF	TGCGCCAGCAGGAAGGGCTCCGGGGAGCTGTTTTTT
TRBD2	TRBV18	few	TRBJ2-2	CASSPRTSGRAGELFF	TGTGCCAGCTCACCAAGGACTAGCGGGAGAGCCGGGGAGCTGTTTTTT
TRBD1	TRBV5-1	NA	TRBJ1-5	CASSLHGGQFSNQPQHF	TGCGCCAGCAGCTTGCACGGGGGACAGTTTAGCAATCAGCCCCAGCATTTT
NA	TRBV27	many	TRBJ2-3	CASSSDIYHTQYF	TGTGCCAGCAGTTCCGACATCTATCATACGCAGTATTTT
NA	TRBV29-1	few	TRBJ1-2	CSVDPHGYTF	TGCAGCGTTGATCCCCATGGCTACACCTTC
TRBD2	TRBV6-2/TRBV6-3	few	TRBJ2-1	CASSPQTSGGINNEQFF	TGTGCCAGCAGTCCCCAGACTAGCGGGGGGATAAACAATGAGCAGTTCTTC
NA	TRBV28	NA	TRBJ2-2	CASAPLYTGELFF	TGTGCCAGCGCCCCTCTTTACACCGGGGAGCTGTTTTTT
NA	TRBV3-1	NA	TRBJ2-2	CASSLSGVDGELFF	TGTGCCAGCAGCCTGTCGGGGGTCGACGGGGAGCTGTTTTTT
NA	TRBV4-1	many	TRBJ2-7	CASSQDRYTGYEQYF	TGCGCCAGCAGCCAAGACCGGTATACTGGCTACGAGCAGTACTTC
NA	TRBV6-2/TRBV6-3	NA	TRBJ2-5	CASRPTLYETQYF	TGTGCCAGCAGACCGACCCTGTATGAGACCCAGTACTTC
TRBD1	TRBV12-3/TRBV12-4	few	TRBJ2-3	CASSPLTGEDTQYF	TGTGCCAGCAGTCCTCTAACAGGGGAAGATACGCAGTATTTT
TRBD1	TRBV29-1	NA	TRBJ2-3	CSVVKTGHLFSTDTQYF	TGCAGCGTCGTCAAGACAGGGCACCTATTTAGCACAGATACGCAGTATTTT
TRBD2	TRBV5-1	NA	TRBJ2-1	CASSYSSGTYNEQFF	TGCGCCAGCAGCTATTCTAGCGGAACCTACAATGAGCAGTTCTTC
TRBD2	TRBV6-1	NA	TRBJ2-3	CASSETGTSGTDTQYF	TGTGCCAGCAGCGAGACCGGGACTAGCGGCACAGATACGCAGTATTTT
NA	TRBV7-8	many	TRBJ1-3	CASSPQGGSGNTIYF	TGTGCCAGCAGCCCTCAAGGGGGCTCTGGAAACACCATATATTTT